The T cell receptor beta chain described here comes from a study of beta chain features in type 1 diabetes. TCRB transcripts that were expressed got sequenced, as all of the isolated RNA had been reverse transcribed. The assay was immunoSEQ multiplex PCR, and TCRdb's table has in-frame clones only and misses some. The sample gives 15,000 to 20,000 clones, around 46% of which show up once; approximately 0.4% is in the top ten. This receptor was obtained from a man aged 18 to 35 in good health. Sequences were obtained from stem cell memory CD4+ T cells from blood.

CDR3 DNA sequence: TGTGCCAGCTCACCCCGATTGGTCGGTGCTAATGAAAAACTGTTTTTT. This codes for CASSPRLVGANEKLFF. The chain joins TRBV18 to TRBJ1-4; D is unresolved. Trimming took 3 bases from V and 3 from J, leaving 14 bases between them. This CDR3 has 16 residues. CDR1 is KGHSH and CDR2 is LQKENI in the germline V gene.